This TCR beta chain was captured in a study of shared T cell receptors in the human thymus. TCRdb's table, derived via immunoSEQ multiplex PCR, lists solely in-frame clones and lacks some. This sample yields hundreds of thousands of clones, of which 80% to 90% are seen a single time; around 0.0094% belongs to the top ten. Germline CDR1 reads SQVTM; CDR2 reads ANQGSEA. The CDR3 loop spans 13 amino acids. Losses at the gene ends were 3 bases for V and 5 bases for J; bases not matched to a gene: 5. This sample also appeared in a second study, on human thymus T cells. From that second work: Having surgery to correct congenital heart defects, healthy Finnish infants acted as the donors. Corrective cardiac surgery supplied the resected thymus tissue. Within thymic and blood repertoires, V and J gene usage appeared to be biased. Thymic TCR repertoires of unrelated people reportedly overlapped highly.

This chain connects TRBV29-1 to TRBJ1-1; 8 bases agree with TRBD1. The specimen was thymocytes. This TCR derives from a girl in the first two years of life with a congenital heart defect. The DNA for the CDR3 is TGCAGCGTTGACCACAGGGGGAAGACTGAAGCTTTCTTT. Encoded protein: CSVDHRGKTEAFF.